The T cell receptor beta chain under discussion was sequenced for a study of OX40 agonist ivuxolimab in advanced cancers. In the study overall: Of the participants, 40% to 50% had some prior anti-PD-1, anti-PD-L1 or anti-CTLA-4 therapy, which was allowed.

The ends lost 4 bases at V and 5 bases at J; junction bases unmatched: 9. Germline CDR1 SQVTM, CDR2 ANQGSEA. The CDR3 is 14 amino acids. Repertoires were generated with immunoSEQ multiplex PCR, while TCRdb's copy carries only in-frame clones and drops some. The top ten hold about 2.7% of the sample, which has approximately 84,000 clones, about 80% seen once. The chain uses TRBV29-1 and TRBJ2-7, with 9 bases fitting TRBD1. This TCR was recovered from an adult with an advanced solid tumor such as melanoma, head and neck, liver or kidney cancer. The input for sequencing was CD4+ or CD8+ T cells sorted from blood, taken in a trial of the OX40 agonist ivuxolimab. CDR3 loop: CSVGVGTGHDEQYF. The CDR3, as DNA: TGCAGCGTTGGAGTCGGGACAGGGCATGACGAGCAGTACTTC.